These 4 T cell receptor beta chains came from one sample sequenced in a study of CD8+ T cells in alopecia areata. Investigators isolated RNA and reverse transcribed it into cDNA to act as the sequencing template. The method was immunoSEQ multiplex PCR; TCRdb's version includes in-frame clones alone and lacks a portion of them. The profile covers 110,000 to 150,000 clones, with roughly 64% appearing a single time and around 6% taken by the ten largest. Here the sequenced sample was CD4+ T cells sorted from blood, taken at week 0. These receptors were collected from a human donor with alopecia areata.

The chain links TRBV5-1 to TRBJ2-3; the match to TRBD2 covers 13 bases. V lost 4 bases, J lost 5 bases, and 13 bases stayed unmatched. Germline V gives CDR1 SGHRS, CDR2 YFSETQ. The CDR3 totals 18 residues. CDR3 DNA: TGCGCCAGCAGCGCATCGGGGACTAGCGGGGCGGGTGGAGATACGCAGTATTTT. Translation gives CASSASGTSGAGGDTQYF.

The V call is TRBV9, the J call TRBJ2-2; D gene uncertain. The CDR3 runs to 15 residues. Trimming took 2 bases from V and 1 from J, leaving 9 bases between them. Germline values: CDR1 SGDLS, CDR2 YYNGEE. The CDR3: CASSVRSLNTGELFF. The CDR3 DNA sequence: TGTGCCAGCAGCGTTAGGAGTCTGAACACCGGGGAGCTGTTTTTT.

V gene TRBV29-1 combines with J gene TRBJ1-2; tentative D call: TRBD1 (6 bases). Trimming shortened V by 5 bases and J by 5 bases, and 12 bases separated the two germline ends. CDR1 and CDR2 (germline): SQVTM, ANQGSEA. The CDR3 covers 12 residues. CDR3 bases: TGCAGCGTTTCCCAGGGGTTGTATGGCTACACCTTC. This encodes CSVSQGLYGYTF.

The chain carries TRBV7-2 and TRBJ2-7; tentatively, D is TRBD1 (6 bases). With 3 bases removed from V and 7 bases from J, the gap between germline ends came to 16 bases. This CDR3 contains 14 residues. Germline-derived CDR1 and CDR2 are SGHTA and FQGNSA. The CDR3 spells CASSFTGAQGEQYF. Here the CDR3 DNA reads TGTGCCAGCAGCTTCACCGGGGCGCAGGGGGAGCAGTACTTC.